The sequence of this T cell receptor beta chain was determined in a study of blood T cell repertoires in COVID-19. As for the study in general: Material from acute and convalescent COVID-19 was sourced from the United States, Italy and Spain.

Germline V CDR1 and CDR2: SGHDN, FVKESK. The CDR3 contains 17 residues. V lost 5 bases, J lost 1 base, and 19 bases lay in between. Some clones are missing from TCRdb's copy, which holds only in-frame ones; the method was immunoSEQ multiplex PCR. This sample has roughly 60,000 clones; 75% to 85% occur once, and the top ten carry about 16%. The source of this sequence is a man aged 80 or over with acute or convalescent COVID-19. The rearrangement links TRBV14 to TRBJ2-3, with D perhaps matching TRBD2 (6 bases). Specimen: peripheral blood. The CDR3 DNA reads TGTGCCAGCAGCTCTCTATTGACTAGTCGGGGCACAGATACGCAGTATTTT. Translated: CASSSLLTSRGTDTQYF.